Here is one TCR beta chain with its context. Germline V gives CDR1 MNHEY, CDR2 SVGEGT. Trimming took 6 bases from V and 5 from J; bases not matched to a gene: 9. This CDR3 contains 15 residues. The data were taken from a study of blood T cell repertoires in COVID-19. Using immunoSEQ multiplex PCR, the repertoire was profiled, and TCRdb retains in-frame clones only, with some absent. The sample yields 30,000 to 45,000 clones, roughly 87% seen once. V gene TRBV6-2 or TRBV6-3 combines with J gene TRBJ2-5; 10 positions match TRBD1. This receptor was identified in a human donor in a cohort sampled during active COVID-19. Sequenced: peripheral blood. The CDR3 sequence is CASSRGQGTFETQYF. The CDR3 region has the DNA TGTGCCAGCAGCCGGGGACAGGGGACCTTCGAGACCCAGTACTTC.